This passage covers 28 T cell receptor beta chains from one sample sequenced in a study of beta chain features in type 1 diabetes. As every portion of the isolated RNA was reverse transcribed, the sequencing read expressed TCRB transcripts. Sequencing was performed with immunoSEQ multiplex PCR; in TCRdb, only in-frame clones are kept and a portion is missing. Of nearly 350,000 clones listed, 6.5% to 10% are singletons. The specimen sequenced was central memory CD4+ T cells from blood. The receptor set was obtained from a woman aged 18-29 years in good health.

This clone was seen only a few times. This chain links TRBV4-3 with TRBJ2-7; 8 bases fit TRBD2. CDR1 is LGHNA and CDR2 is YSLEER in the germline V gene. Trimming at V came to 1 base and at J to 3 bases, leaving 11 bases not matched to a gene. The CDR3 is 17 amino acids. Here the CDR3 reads CASSQGARSSGNYEQYF. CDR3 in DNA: TGCGCCAGCAGCCAAGGGGCCCGGAGTAGCGGGAACTACGAGCAGTACTTC.

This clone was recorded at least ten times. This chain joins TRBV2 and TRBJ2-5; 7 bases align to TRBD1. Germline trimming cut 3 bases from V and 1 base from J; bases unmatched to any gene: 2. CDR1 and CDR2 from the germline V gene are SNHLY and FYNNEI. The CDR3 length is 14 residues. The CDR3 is CASSEGTAQETQYF. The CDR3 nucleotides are TGTGCCAGCAGTGAGGGGACAGCCCAAGAGACCCAGTACTTC.

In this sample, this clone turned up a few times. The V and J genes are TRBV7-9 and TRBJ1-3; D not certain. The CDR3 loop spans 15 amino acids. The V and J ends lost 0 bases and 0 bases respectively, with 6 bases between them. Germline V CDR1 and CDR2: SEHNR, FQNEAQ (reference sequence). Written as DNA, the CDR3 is TGTGCCAGCAGCTTAGCAGGATACTCTGGAAACACCATATATTTT. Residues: CASSLAGYSGNTIYF. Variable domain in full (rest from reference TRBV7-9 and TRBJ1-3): DTGVSQNPRHKITKRGQNVTFRCDPISEHNRLYWYRQTLGQGPEFLTYFQNEAQLEKSRLLSDRFSAERPKGSFSTLEIQRTEQGDSAMYLCASSLAGYSGNTIYFGEGSWLTVV.

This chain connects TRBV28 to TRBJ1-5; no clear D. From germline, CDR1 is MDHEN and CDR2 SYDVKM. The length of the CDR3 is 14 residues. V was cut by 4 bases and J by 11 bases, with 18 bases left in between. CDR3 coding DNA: TGTGCCAGCAGTTCCTCCGGGTTCGGAAGTGCCCAGCATTTT. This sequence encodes CASSSSGFGSAQHF.

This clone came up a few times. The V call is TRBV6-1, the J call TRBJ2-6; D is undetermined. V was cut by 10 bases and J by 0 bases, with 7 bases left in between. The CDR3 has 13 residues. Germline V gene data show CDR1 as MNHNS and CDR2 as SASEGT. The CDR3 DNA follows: TGTGCCACCGTTAACTCTGGGGCCAACGTCCTGACTTTC. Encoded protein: CATVNSGANVLTF.

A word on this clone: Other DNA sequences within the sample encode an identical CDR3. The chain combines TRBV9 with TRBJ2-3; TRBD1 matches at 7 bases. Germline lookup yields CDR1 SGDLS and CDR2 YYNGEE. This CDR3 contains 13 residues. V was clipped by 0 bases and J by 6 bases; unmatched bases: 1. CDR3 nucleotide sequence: TGTGCCAGCAGCGTAGAGGGGGCGGATACGCAGTATTTT. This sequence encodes CASSVEGADTQYF.

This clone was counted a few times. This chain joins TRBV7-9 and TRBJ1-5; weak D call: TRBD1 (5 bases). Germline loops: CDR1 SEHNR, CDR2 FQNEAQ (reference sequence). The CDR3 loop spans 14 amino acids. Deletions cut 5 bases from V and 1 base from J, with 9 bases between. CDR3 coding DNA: TGTGCCAGCAGCATCCGGGACAGCAATCAGCCCCAGCATTTT. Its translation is CASSIRDSNQPQHF.

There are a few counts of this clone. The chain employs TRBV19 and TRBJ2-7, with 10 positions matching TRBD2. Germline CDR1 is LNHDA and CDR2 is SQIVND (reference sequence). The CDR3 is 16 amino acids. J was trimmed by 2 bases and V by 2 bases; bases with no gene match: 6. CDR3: CASSIRLAGGTYEQYF. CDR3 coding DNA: TGTGCCAGTAGTATACGACTAGCGGGCGGGACCTACGAGCAGTACTTC. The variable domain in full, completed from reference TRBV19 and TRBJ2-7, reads DGGITQSPKYLFRKEGQNVTLSCEQNLNHDAMYWYRQDPGQGLRLIYYSQIVNDFQKGDIAEGYSVSREKKESFPLTVTSAQKNPTAFYLCASSIRLAGGTYEQYFGPGTRLTVT.

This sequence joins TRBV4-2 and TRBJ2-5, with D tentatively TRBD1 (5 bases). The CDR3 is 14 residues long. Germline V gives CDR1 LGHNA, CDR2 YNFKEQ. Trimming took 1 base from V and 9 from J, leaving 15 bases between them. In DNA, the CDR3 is TGTGCCAGCAGCCAAGGACAGTCCTCCGTTCCCCAGTACTTC. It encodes CASSQGQSSVPQYF.

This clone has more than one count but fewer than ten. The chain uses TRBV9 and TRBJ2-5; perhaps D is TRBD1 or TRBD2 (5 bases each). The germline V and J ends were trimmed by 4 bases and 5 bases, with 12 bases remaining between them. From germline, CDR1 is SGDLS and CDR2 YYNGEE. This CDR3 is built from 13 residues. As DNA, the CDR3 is TGTGCCAGCAGCCCTCGGGGCGCCGAGACCCAGTACTTC. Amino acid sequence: CASSPRGAETQYF.

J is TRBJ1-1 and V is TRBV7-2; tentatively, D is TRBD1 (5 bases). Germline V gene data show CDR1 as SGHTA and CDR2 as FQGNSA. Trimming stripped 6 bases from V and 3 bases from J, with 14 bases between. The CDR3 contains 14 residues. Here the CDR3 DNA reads TGTGCCAGCAGGATACTCGGGGGGGACACTGAAGCTTTCTTT. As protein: CASRILGGDTEAFF.

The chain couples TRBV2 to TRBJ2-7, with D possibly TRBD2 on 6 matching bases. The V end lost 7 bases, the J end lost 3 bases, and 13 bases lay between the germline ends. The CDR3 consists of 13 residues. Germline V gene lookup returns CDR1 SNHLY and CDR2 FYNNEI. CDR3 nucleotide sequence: TGTGCCAGCAAAGGGGACTGGGACTACGAGCAGTACTTC. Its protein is CASKGDWDYEQYF.

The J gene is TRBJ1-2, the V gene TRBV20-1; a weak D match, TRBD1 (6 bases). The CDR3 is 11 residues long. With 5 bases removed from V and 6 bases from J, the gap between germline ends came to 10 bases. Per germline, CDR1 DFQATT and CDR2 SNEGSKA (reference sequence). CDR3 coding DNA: TGCAGTGCTCGGACAGACCATGGCTACACCTTC. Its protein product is CSARTDHGYTF.

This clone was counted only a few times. The CDR3 nucleotides read TGTGCCAGCAGTGAACCCCCTTATCGGACTTACAATGAGCAGTTCTTC. Amino acid sequence: CASSEPPYRTYNEQFF. The chain joins TRBV6-1 to TRBJ2-1; possibly TRBD2 for D (5 bases). The CDR3 runs to 16 residues. V gave up 2 bases and J gave up 4 bases, with 15 bases separating them. The germline V gene has CDR1 MNHNS and CDR2 SASEGT.

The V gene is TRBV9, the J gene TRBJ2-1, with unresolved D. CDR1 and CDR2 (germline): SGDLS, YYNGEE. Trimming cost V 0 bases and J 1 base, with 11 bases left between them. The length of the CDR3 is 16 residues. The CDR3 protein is CASSVGNSRSYNEQFF. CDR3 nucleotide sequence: TGTGCCAGCAGCGTAGGGAATAGCCGGTCCTACAATGAGCAGTTCTTC. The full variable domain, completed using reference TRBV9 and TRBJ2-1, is DSGVTQTPKHLITATGQRVTLRCSPRSGDLSVYWYQQSLDQGLQFLIQYYNGEERAKGNILERFSAQQFPDLHSELNLSSLELGDSALYFCASSVGNSRSYNEQFFGPGTRLTVL.

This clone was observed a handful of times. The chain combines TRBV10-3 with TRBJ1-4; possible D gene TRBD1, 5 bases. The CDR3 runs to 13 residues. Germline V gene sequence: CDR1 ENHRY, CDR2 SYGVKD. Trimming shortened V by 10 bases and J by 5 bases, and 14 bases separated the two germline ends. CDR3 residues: CATGDSANEKLFF. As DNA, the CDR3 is TGTGCCACCGGAGACAGCGCCAATGAAAAACTGTTTTTT.

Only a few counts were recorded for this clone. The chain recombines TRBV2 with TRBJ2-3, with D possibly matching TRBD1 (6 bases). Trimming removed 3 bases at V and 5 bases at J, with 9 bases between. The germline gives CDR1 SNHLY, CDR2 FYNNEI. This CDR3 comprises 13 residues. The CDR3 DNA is TGTGCCAGCAGTGATGGCAGGGGAGATACGCAGTATTTT. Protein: CASSDGRGDTQYF.

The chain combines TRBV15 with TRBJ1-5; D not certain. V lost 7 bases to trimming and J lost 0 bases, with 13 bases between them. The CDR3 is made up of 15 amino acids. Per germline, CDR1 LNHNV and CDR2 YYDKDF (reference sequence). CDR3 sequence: CATKSEPNSNQPQHF. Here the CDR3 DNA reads TGTGCCACCAAGTCCGAGCCGAATAGCAATCAGCCCCAGCATTTT.

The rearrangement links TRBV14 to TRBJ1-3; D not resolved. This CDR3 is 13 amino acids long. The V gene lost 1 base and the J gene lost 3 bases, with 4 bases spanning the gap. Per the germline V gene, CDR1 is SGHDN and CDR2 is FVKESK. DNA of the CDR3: TGTGCCAGCAGCCAAGGTGGTGGAAACACCATATATTTT. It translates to CASSQGGGNTIYF.

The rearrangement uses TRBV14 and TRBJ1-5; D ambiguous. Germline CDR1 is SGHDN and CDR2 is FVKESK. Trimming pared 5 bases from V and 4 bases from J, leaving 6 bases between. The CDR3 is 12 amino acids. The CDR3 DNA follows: TGTGCCAGCAGCGTCAGGAATCAGCCCCAGCATTTT. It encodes CASSVRNQPQHF.

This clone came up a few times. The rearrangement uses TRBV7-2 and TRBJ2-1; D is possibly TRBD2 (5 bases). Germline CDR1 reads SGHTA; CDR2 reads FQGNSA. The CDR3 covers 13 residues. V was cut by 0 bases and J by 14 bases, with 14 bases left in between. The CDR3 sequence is CASSLAYSSKEFF. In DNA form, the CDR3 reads TGTGCCAGCAGCTTAGCGTATTCTAGCAAGGAGTTCTTC. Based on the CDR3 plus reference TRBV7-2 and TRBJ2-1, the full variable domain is GAGVSQSPSNKVTEKGKDVELRCDPISGHTALYWYRQSLGQGLEFLIYFQGNSAPDKSGLPSDRFSAERTGGSVSTLTIQRTQQEDSAVYLCASSLAYSSKEFFGPGTRLTVL.

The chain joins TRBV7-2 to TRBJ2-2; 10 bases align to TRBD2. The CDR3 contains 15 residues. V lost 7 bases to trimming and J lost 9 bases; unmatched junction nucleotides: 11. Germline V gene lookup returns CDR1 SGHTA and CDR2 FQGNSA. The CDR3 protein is CASNKESSGSRELFF. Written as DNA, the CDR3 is TGTGCCAGCAACAAAGAGTCTAGCGGGAGTCGGGAGCTGTTTTTT.

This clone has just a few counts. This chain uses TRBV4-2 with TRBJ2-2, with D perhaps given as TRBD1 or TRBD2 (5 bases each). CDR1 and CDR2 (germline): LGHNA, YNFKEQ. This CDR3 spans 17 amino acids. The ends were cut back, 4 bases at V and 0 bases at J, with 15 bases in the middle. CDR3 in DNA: TGTGCCAGCAGCCTAGGGTTCGGGGCCGCGAACACCGGGGAGCTGTTTTTT. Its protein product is CASSLGFGAANTGELFF.

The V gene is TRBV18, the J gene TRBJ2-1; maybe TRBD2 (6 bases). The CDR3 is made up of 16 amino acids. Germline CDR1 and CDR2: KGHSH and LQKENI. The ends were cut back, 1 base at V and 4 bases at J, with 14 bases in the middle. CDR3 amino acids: CASSPRPGLTYNEQFF. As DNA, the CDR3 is TGTGCCAGCTCACCACGACCGGGACTTACGTACAATGAGCAGTTCTTC.

CDR3 in amino acids: CSVRDTLSYEQYF. DNA of the CDR3: TGCAGCGTTCGGGACACTCTTTCCTACGAGCAGTACTTC. The J gene is TRBJ2-7, the V gene TRBV29-1; TRBD1 is a possible D gene (6 bases). The V end lost 5 bases, the J end lost 1 base, and 12 bases lay between the germline ends. CDR1 and CDR2 from the germline V gene are SQVTM and ANQGSEA. The CDR3 consists of 13 residues.

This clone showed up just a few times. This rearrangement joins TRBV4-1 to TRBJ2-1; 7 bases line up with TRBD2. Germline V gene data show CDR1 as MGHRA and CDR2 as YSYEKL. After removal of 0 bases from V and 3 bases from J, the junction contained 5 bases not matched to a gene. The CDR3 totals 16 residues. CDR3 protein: CASSQDPAGYYNEQFF. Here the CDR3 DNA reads TGCGCCAGCAGCCAAGATCCAGCGGGGTACTACAATGAGCAGTTCTTC.

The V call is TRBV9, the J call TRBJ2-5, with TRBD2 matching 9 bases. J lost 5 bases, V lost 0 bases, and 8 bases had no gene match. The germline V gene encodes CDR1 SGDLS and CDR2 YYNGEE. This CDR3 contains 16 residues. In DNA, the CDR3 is TGTGCCAGCAGCGTAGGAGGGCTAGCGGGATTGGAGACCCAGTACTTC. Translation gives CASSVGGLAGLETQYF.

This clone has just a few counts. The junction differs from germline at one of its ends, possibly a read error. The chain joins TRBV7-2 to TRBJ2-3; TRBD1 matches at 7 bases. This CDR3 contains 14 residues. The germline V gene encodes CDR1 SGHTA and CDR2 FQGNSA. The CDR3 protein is CASSRGQFTDTQYF. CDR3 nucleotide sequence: TGTGCTAGCAGCCGGGGACAGTTCACAGATACGCAGTATTTT.